The entry below describes one TCR beta chain. The antigen is undetermined. This CDR3 comprises 14 residues. Trimming cost V 5 bases and J 1 base, with 8 bases left between them. The germline gives CDR1 SNHLY, CDR2 FYNNEI. Data came from immunoSEQ multiplex PCR; TCRdb stores just in-frame clones and leaves some out. The table records roughly 96,000 clones, around 89% of them present only once. The data belong to a study of T cell responses to AZD1222 COVID-19 vaccine. Whole-study results and caveats: Clonal diversity may have been underestimated, and the donors were mostly white British, with more females than males. Sampling captured repertoires only after the peak T cell response. Across the whole spike, CD4 TCRs peaked at regions 160-218 and 743-854.

This clonotype was sampled from an adult who received the AZD1222 COVID-19 vaccine. The V call is TRBV2, the J call TRBJ1-4; possible D gene TRBD1, 6 bases. This specimen was peripheral blood, taken 28 days after the second AZD1222 dose. The DNA of the CDR3 is TGTGCCAGCAGTTACAGGGAAACTAATGAAAAACTGTTTTTT. Translating gives CASSYRETNEKLFF.